Reported below is one T cell receptor beta chain. Libraries were prepared by immunoSEQ multiplex PCR; TCRdb keeps only in-frame clonotypes and omits some of them. The top ten clones hold about 3.3% of a sample with some 38,000 clones, nearly 90% of them seen once. The CDR3 has 14 amino acids. The J segment lost 2 bases and the V segment lost 4 bases, leaving 6 bases of the junction unmatched. Germline CDR1 is SGHRS and CDR2 is YFSETQ. These data belong to a study of neoadjuvant nivolumab and ipilimumab in lung cancer. Study as a whole: Nivolumab 3 mg/kg was given days 1, 15 and 29, plus ipilimumab 1 mg/kg day 1 in combination.

The V gene is TRBV5-1, the J gene TRBJ2-7, with 7 bases lining up with TRBD1. The material sequenced was peripheral blood, taken before neoadjuvant nivolumab, alone or with ipilimumab. The sequence was collected from an adult with non-small cell lung cancer. Here the CDR3 reads CASSGGQVTYEQYF. The CDR3 DNA reads as TGCGCCAGCAGCGGCGGACAGGTTACCTACGAGCAGTACTTC.